This paragraph reports one T cell receptor (beta chain). This entry belongs to a study of blood T cell repertoires in COVID-19. The table came from immunoSEQ multiplex PCR; TCRdb's copy has only in-frame clones and leaves some out. The repertoire holds roughly 190,000 clones, with approximately 86% as singletons. Germline V gives CDR1 LGHNA, CDR2 YNFKEQ. Unmatched junction bases numbered 10, after V lost 0 bases and J lost 2 bases. There are 18 residues in the CDR3. The TCR comes from a man aged 70 or older with acute or convalescent COVID-19. Sample: peripheral blood. The V call is TRBV4-2, the J call TRBJ2-3, with 8 bases lining up with TRBD2. The chain's CDR3 is CASSQDAGGGSDTDTQYF. The CDR3 DNA sequence: TGTGCCAGCAGCCAAGATGCCGGGGGGGGATCTGACACAGATACGCAGTATTTT.